Below are 14 T cell receptor beta chains sequenced from a single sample in a study of blood T cell repertoires in COVID-19. Here immunoSEQ multiplex PCR was the method, and the copy in TCRdb shows in-frame clones only, minus some. Of about 200,000 clones in the sample, around 81% were seen once. Sequences were obtained from PBMCs or T cells enriched from blood (not recorded which). Source of these receptors: a man aged 35 to 55 who had recovered from COVID-19.

The chain joins TRBV28 to TRBJ2-1; 15 nucleotides agree with TRBD2. The CDR3 runs 15 residues. Per the germline V gene, CDR1 is MDHEN and CDR2 is SYDVKM. Unmatched junction bases numbered 4, after V lost 6 bases and J lost 7 bases. The CDR3 DNA reads TGTGCCAGCAGCCGGGGACTAGCGGGGGGTAATGAGCAGTTCTTC. Amino acid sequence: CASSRGLAGGNEQFF.

Only one count was recorded for this clone. The same CDR3 can be traced to other DNA sequences in this sample. The chain couples TRBV7-9 to TRBJ2-7; D unclear. Germline V gene data show CDR1 as SEHNR and CDR2 as FQNEAQ (reference sequence). This CDR3 has 14 residues. Trimming took 2 bases from V and 3 from J, leaving 11 bases between them. The CDR3 bases are TGTGCCAGCAGCTTATCAGGTTCTTACTACGAGCAGTACTTC. Translation gives CASSLSGSYYEQYF.

This chain uses TRBV28 with TRBJ1-2; 10 positions match TRBD1. The germline V gene has CDR1 MDHEN and CDR2 SYDVKM. V lost 5 bases to trimming and J lost 8 bases; unmatched junction nucleotides: 8. The CDR3 length is 14 residues. CDR3 sequence (DNA): TGTGCCAGCAGTCCTGGGACAGGGGCTAGCGGCTACACCTTC. Translated: CASSPGTGASGYTF.

V usage is TRBV4-3 and J usage is TRBJ1-2, with D possibly matching TRBD1 (5 bases). The V gene lost 0 bases and the J gene lost 4 bases, with 15 bases spanning the gap. CDR3 length: 16 residues. CDR1 is LGHNA and CDR2 is YSLEER in the germline V gene. CDR3 protein: CASSQEGGDEAYGYTF. The DNA of the CDR3 is TGCGCCAGCAGCCAAGAGGGAGGGGATGAGGCCTATGGCTACACCTTC.

The gene calls are TRBV5-1 and TRBJ2-5; D possibly corresponds to TRBD2 (5 bases). Trimming removed 5 bases at V and 1 base at J, with 12 bases between. Germline loops: CDR1 SGHRS, CDR2 YFSETQ. CDR3 size: 14 residues. The CDR3 DNA is TGCGCCAGCAGTCCGCTCGGAGGCCAAGAGACCCAGTACTTC. Encoded protein: CASSPLGGQETQYF.

This chain uses TRBV19 with TRBJ1-2; D gene ambiguous. Trimming left V 3 bases short and J 5 bases short, with 13 bases between. The CDR3 runs 14 residues. The V gene's germline CDR1 is LNHDA and CDR2 SQIVND (reference sequence). The CDR3 loop reads CASSITRLGYGYTF. The CDR3 DNA follows: TGTGCCAGTAGTATCACCCGACTTGGATATGGCTACACCTTC.

For this clone: The sample has other DNA sequences that encode this CDR3 too. This chain uses TRBV6-4 with TRBJ2-3, with 9 bases fitting TRBD2. CDR3 length: 15 amino acids. The germline CDR1 and CDR2 sequences are MRHNA and SNTAGT. V shed 0 bases, J shed 3 bases, and the junction held 1 base outside the gene matches. The CDR3: CASSDSSGGTDTQYF. The DNA for the CDR3 is TGTGCCAGCAGTGACTCGAGCGGGGGGACAGATACGCAGTATTTT.

V and J are TRBV29-1 and TRBJ1-1; D is ambiguous. CDR3 size: 14 residues. Germline V CDR1 and CDR2: SQVTM, ANQGSEA. V was shortened by 6 bases and J by 0 bases, with 14 bases between the two germline ends. CDR3 DNA: TGCAGCGTAATCTTCGGGTCGGTGAACACTGAAGCTTTCTTT. Its protein product is CSVIFGSVNTEAFF.

The chain joins TRBV9 to TRBJ2-3; 13 bases are shared with TRBD2. Germline assignment: CDR1 SGDLS and CDR2 YYNGEE. The J segment lost 4 bases and the V segment lost 2 bases, leaving 7 bases of the junction unmatched. The CDR3 loop spans 17 amino acids. The CDR3, as DNA: TGTGCCAGCAGCGTCAATACTGGACTAGCGGGGGCAGATACGCAGTATTTT. It is translated as CASSVNTGLAGADTQYF.

This clone was observed a single time. This chain uses TRBV12-3 or TRBV12-4 with TRBJ2-7; no firm D call. The V and J ends lost 0 bases and 3 bases respectively, with 6 bases between them. The CDR3 contains 13 residues. This CDR3 reads CASSLARSYEQYF. The CDR3, as DNA: TGTGCCAGCAGTTTAGCGAGGAGCTACGAGCAGTACTTC.

This clone has only a few counts. The chain joins TRBV7-2 to TRBJ1-2; D not resolved. V was trimmed by 5 bases and J by 1 base, leaving 8 bases between them. CDR1 and CDR2 from the germline V gene are SGHTA and FQGNSA. The CDR3 runs to 13 residues. The CDR3 region has the DNA TGTGCCAGCAGCGTAGACGGTAACTATGGCTACACCTTC. Its translation: CASSVDGNYGYTF.

The chain is built from TRBV27 and TRBJ1-5, with D possibly TRBD1 on 6 matching bases. Germline V gene lookup returns CDR1 MNHEY and CDR2 SMNVEV (reference sequence). This CDR3 region has 17 residues. The V and J ends lost 1 base and 6 bases respectively, with 19 bases between them. The CDR3 DNA is TGTGCCAGCAGTTTATACCCCCCCACAGGGTCAGGTCAGCCCCAGCATTTT. This translates into CASSLYPPTGSGQPQHF.

This chain links TRBV14 with TRBJ2-3; a possible D gene is TRBD1 (6 bases). The CDR3 covers 15 residues. The germline CDR1 and CDR2 sequences are SGHDN and FVKESK. The V end was cut by 2 bases, the J end by 0 bases, with 9 bases between. The CDR3 DNA reads TGTGCCAGCAGCCAATTTCAGGGGAGCACAGATACGCAGTATTTT. This translates into CASSQFQGSTDTQYF.

The CDR3 spells CASSDGGGNTIYF. The DNA of the CDR3 is TGTGCCAGCAGCGACGGAGGGGGAAACACCATATATTTT. The chain links TRBV7-9 to TRBJ1-3, with unresolved D. Per the germline V gene, CDR1 is SEHNR and CDR2 is FQNEAQ (reference sequence). The germline V and J ends were trimmed by 5 bases and 4 bases, with 9 bases remaining between them. The CDR3 extends over 13 amino acids.